The 17 T cell receptor beta chains presented below share a single source sample, sequenced in a study of T cells after yellow fever vaccination. Using its own MiXCR run on the 5' RACE reads, TCRdb lists one record per CDR3 protein. Of fewer than 400,000 distinct CDR3 sequences detected, 6% to 8% appear once; the ten largest clones hold 15%. The sequenced sample was PBMCs, obtained 5 days after the yellow fever booster vaccination. The receptor source for this set is a man aged 30-40 years who received the YFV17D yellow fever vaccine.

This clonotype turned up a few times. CDR3 sequence (DNA): TGTGCCAGCAGTCCTTTCGGACAGGGTCAAGAGACCCAGTACTTC. As protein: CASSPFGQGQETQYF. This sequence joins TRBV28 and TRBJ2-5, with 8 bases aligning to TRBD1. The CDR3 contains 15 residues. CDR1 MDHEN and CDR2 SYDVKM come from the germline V gene. Unmatched junction bases numbered 7, after V lost 5 bases and J lost 2 bases.

This clonotype was seen repeatedly, ten times or more. V and J are TRBV29-1 and TRBJ2-1; 8 bases are a match to TRBD2. Germline V lookup: CDR1 SQVTM, CDR2 ANQGSEA. The CDR3 totals 15 residues. The trim removed 3 bases at V and 1 base at J, leaving 5 bases unmatched. CDR3 residues: CSVDGSGDSYNEQFF. CDR3 sequence (DNA): TGCAGCGTTGATGGTAGCGGGGATTCCTACAATGAGCAGTTCTTC.

This chain links TRBV23-1 with TRBJ2-2, with D perhaps given as TRBD1 or TRBD2 (5 bases each). TRBV23-1 is reported as an ORF; its role is uncertain. The CDR3 contains 17 residues. Deletions cut 4 bases from V and 4 bases from J, with 19 bases between. CDR3 sequence: CASSPQWDDWGTGELFF. The CDR3 region has the DNA TGCGCCAGCAGTCCACAATGGGACGACTGGGGCACCGGGGAGCTGTTTTTT.

The sample holds many counts of this clonotype. The chain uses TRBV5-1 and TRBJ1-2, with unresolved D. Trimming left V 0 bases short and J 5 bases short, with 11 bases between. The germline V gene encodes CDR1 SGHRS and CDR2 YFSETQ. The CDR3 spans 14 residues. The CDR3 DNA sequence: TGCGCCAGCAGCTTGGGCCGTATGGGATATGGCTACACCTTC. Protein: CASSLGRMGYGYTF.

This clonotype occurred many times. The chain is built from TRBV29-1 and TRBJ2-3; D possibly corresponds to TRBD1 (5 bases). CDR3 length equals 12 residues. Trimming removed 2 bases at V and 4 bases at J, with 7 bases between. Germline CDR1 reads SQVTM; CDR2 reads ANQGSEA. Here the CDR3 reads CSVEMGPDTQYF. CDR3 DNA sequence: TGCAGCGTTGAAATGGGGCCAGATACGCAGTATTTT.

The sample holds many counts of this clonotype. This chain uses TRBV18 with TRBJ2-3; D unresolved. Trimming cost V 8 bases and J 4 bases, with 10 bases left between them. This CDR3 comprises 12 residues. CDR1 and CDR2 from the germline V gene are KGHSH and LQKENI. This CDR3 is CASSPSSDTQYF. The CDR3 nucleotides are TGTGCCAGCAGCCCGTCTTCAGATACGCAGTATTTT.

The chain couples TRBV20-1 to TRBJ1-1; D possibly corresponds to TRBD1 (5 bases). The CDR3 is 17 residues long. The germline CDR1 and CDR2 sequences are DFQATT and SNEGSKA (reference sequence). V was trimmed by 2 bases and J by 0 bases, leaving 19 bases between them. CDR3 bases: TGCAGTGCTAGACCCCCCTGGGGGGAGCCCATGAACACTGAAGCTTTCTTT. Its translation is CSARPPWGEPMNTEAFF.

This chain connects TRBV3-1 to TRBJ2-7; D ambiguous. CDR1 is LGHDT, CDR2 YNNKEL, per germline (reference sequence). CDR3 size: 10 residues. The V end was cut by 4 bases, the J end by 6 bases, with 4 bases between. In DNA, the CDR3 is TGTGCCAGCAGCCGGTGCGAGCAGTACTTC. Encoded protein: CASSRCEQYF.

In this sample, this clonotype turned up many times. The chain is built from TRBV12-3 or TRBV12-4 and TRBJ2-5, with D perhaps assigned TRBD1 or TRBD2 (5 bases each). CDR3 length equals 15 residues. V lost 5 bases, J lost 5 bases, and 18 bases lay in between. CDR3 DNA: TGTGCCAGCAGTCCCGGGACGTCAGGGATTGAGACCCAGTACTTC. Amino acids: CASSPGTSGIETQYF.

Many counts were recorded for this clonotype. The J gene is TRBJ2-5, the V gene TRBV11-2, with 8 bases that match TRBD1. The CDR3 has 16 residues. Germline CDR1 SGHAT, CDR2 FQNNGV. Trimming removed 5 bases from V and 7 bases from J; junction bases left unmatched: 15. CDR3 residues: CASSPTIRGLGGTQYF. In DNA, the CDR3 is TGTGCCAGCAGCCCGACCATCAGGGGGCTCGGGGGGACCCAGTACTTC.

This clonotype showed up just a few times. The chain is built from TRBV4-3 and TRBJ2-7; the match to TRBD2 covers 7 bases. This CDR3 contains 17 residues. Germline assignment: CDR1 LGHNA and CDR2 YSLEER. V lost 0 bases, J lost 4 bases, and 12 bases stayed unmatched. This CDR3 is CASSQDLSGGRRYEQYF. The CDR3 nucleotides are TGCGCCAGCAGCCAAGATCTTTCGGGGGGTCGGCGGTACGAGCAGTACTTC.

This clonotype was counted ten times or more. The chain has TRBV7-9 and TRBJ2-7; TRBD1 is a possible D gene (6 bases). The length of the CDR3 is 16 residues. V lost 3 bases, J lost 6 bases, and 21 bases lay in between. Germline loops: CDR1 SEHNR, CDR2 FQNEAQ (reference sequence). CDR3 DNA: TGTGCCAGCAGCTTTTCTTCCGGGACACCCCTCGCCGAGCAGTACTTC. Residues: CASSFSSGTPLAEQYF. Full variable domain (remainder filled in from reference TRBV7-9 and TRBJ2-7): DTGVSQNPRHKITKRGQNVTFRCDPISEHNRLYWYRQTLGQGPEFLTYFQNEAQLEKSRLLSDRFSAERPKGSFSTLEIQRTEQGDSAMYLCASSFSSGTPLAEQYFGPGTRLTVT.

The sample holds a few counts of this clonotype. The genes are TRBV5-1 and TRBJ2-7; TRBD2 matches 9 bases. This CDR3 comprises 15 residues. From germline, CDR1 is SGHRS and CDR2 YFSETQ. The junction had 5 bases not matched to a gene; V was cut back by 0 bases and J by 4 bases. CDR3 sequence reads: CASSLEGLASYEQYF. For the CDR3, the DNA is TGCGCCAGCAGCTTGGAAGGACTAGCGTCATACGAGCAGTACTTC.

This clonotype occurred a few times. V is TRBV15 and J is TRBJ2-7, with 8 bases that match TRBD1. Germline V gene lookup returns CDR1 LNHNV and CDR2 YYDKDF (reference sequence). The CDR3 is 16 residues long. Trimming at V came to 0 bases and at J to 1 base, leaving 5 bases not matched to a gene. The CDR3 DNA follows: TGTGCCACCAGCAGAGATCTCGACAGGGGATCCTACGAGCAGTACTTC. It yields the protein CATSRDLDRGSYEQYF.

The chain recombines TRBV5-1 with TRBJ2-5; TRBD2 aligns across 9 bases. The V gene end was trimmed by 4 bases and the J gene end by 2 bases; junction bases not matched to a gene: 9. The CDR3 runs 16 residues. CDR1 SGHRS and CDR2 YFSETQ come from the germline V gene. The CDR3 loop is CASSPGIAGVQETQYF. The CDR3 coding sequence is TGCGCCAGCAGCCCCGGGATAGCGGGAGTTCAAGAGACCCAGTACTTC.

The rearrangement joins TRBV20-1 to TRBJ1-1; tentative D call: TRBD1 (6 bases). The CDR3 is 16 amino acids. V lost 0 bases, J lost 0 bases, and 14 bases lay in between. Per the germline V gene, CDR1 is DFQATT and CDR2 is SNEGSKA (reference sequence). This chain's CDR3 is CSARDWRTAMNTEAFF. The CDR3 DNA is TGCAGTGCTAGAGATTGGAGGACAGCCATGAACACTGAAGCTTTCTTT.

V and J are TRBV6-5 and TRBJ1-3, with D uncertain. This CDR3 has 15 residues. V lost 0 bases and J lost 2, with 8 bases in between. From germline, CDR1 is MNHEY and CDR2 SVGAGI. This chain's CDR3 is CASSYSSQTGNTIYF. The CDR3 coding sequence is TGTGCCAGCAGTTACTCGAGTCAGACTGGAAACACCATATATTTT.